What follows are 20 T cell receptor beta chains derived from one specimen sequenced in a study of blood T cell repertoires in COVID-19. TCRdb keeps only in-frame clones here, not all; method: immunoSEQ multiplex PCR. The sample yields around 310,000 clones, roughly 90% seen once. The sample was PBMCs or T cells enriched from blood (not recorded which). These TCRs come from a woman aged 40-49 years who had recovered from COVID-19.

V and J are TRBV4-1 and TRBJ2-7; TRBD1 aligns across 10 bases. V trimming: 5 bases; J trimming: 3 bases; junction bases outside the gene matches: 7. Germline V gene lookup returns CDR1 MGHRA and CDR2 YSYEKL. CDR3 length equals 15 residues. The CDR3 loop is CASSLGQGDVYEQYF. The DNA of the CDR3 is TGCGCCAGCAGCTTAGGACAGGGGGATGTCTACGAGCAGTACTTC.

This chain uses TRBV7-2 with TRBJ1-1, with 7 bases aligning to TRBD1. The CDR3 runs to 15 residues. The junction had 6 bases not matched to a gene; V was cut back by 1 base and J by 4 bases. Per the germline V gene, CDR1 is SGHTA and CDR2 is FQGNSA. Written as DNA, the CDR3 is TGTGCCAGCAGCTTAGTGGGTAGGGGGCCCACTGAAGCTTTCTTT. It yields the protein CASSLVGRGPTEAFF.

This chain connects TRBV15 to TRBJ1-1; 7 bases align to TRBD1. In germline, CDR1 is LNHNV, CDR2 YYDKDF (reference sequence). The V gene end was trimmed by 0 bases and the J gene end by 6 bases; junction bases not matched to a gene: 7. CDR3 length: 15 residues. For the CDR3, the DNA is TGTGCCACCAGCAGAGATAGAGGGGGCCTCGCTGAAGCTTTCTTT. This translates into CATSRDRGGLAEAFF.

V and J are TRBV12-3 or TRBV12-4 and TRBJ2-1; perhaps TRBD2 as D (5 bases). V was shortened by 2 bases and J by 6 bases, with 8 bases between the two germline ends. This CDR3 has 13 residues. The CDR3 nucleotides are TGTGCCAGCAGTTTAAGAGGGTCCAATGAGCAGTTCTTC. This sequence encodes CASSLRGSNEQFF.

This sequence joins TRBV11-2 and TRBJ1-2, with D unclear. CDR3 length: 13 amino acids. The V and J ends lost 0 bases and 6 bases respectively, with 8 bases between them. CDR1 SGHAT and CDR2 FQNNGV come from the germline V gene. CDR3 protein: CASSLDRLDGYTF. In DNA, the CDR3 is TGTGCCAGCAGCTTAGATAGGCTAGATGGCTACACCTTC.

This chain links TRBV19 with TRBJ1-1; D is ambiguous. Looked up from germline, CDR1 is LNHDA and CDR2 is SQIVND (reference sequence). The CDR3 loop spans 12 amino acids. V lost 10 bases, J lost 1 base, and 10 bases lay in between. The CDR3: CATSRQNTEAFF. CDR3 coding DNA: TGTGCCACCTCCAGACAGAACACTGAAGCTTTCTTT.

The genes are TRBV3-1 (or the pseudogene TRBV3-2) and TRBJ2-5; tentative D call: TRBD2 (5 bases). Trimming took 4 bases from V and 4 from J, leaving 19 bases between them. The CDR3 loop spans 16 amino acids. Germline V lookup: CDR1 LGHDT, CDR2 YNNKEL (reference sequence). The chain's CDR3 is CASSLVGGPLRETQYF. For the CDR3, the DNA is TGTGCCAGCAGCCTAGTTGGAGGACCGCTTAGAGAGACCCAGTACTTC.

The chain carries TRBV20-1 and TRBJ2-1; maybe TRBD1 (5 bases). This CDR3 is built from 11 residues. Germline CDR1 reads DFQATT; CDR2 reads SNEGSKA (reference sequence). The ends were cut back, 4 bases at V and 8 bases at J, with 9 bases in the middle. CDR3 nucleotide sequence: TGCAGTGCTAAAGAAGGGGATGAGCAGTTCTTC. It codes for CSAKEGDEQFF.

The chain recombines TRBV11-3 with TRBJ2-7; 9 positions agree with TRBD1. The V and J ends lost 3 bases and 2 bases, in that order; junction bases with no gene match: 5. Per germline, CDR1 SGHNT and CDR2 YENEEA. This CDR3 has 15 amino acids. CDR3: CASSFMGTGTYEQYF. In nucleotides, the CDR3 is TGTGCCAGCAGCTTTATGGGGACAGGGACCTACGAGCAGTACTTC.

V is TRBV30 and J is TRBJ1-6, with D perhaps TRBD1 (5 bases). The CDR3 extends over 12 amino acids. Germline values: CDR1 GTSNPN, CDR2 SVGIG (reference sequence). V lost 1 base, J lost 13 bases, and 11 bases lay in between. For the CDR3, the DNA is TGTGCCTGGAGTGCAGGGATTTCTCCCCTCCACTTT. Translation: CAWSAGISPLHF.

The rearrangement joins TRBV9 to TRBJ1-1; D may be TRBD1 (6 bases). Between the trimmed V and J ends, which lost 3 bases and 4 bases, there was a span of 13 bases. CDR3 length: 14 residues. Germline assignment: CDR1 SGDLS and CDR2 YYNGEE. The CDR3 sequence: CASSGTGLGTEAFF. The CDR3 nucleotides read TGTGCCAGCAGCGGAACAGGGTTGGGCACTGAAGCTTTCTTT. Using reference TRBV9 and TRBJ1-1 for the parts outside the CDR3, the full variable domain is DSGVTQTPKHLITATGQRVTLRCSPRSGDLSVYWYQQSLDQGLQFLIQYYNGEERAKGNILERFSAQQFPDLHSELNLSSLELGDSALYFCASSGTGLGTEAFFGQGTRLTVV.

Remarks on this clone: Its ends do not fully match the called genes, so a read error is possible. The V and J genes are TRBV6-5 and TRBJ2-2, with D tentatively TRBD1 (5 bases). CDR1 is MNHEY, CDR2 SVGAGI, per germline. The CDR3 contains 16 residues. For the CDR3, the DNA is TGTGCCAGCAGTTACTCGATAGGGGTGAACGCCGGGGAGCTGTTTTTT. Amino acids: CASSYSIGVNAGELFF.

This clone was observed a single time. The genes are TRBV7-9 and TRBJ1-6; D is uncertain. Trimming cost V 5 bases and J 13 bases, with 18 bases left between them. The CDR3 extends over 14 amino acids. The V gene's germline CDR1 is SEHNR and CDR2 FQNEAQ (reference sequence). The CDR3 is CASSPPGRIFPLHF. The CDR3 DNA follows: TGTGCCAGCAGCCCCCCAGGCCGTATTTTCCCCCTCCACTTT.

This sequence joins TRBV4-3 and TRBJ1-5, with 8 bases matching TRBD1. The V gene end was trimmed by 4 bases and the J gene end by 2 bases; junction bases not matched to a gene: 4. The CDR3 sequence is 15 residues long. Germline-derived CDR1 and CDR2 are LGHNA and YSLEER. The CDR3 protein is CASSLDRVGNQPQHF. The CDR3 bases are TGCGCCAGCAGCCTGGACAGGGTTGGCAATCAGCCCCAGCATTTT.

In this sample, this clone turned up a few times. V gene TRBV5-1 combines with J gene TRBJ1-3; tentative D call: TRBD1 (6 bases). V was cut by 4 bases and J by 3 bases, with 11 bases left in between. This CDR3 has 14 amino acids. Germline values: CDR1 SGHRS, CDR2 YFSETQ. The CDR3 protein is CASSLQGGGNTIYF. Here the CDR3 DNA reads TGCGCCAGCAGCCTACAGGGTGGTGGAAACACCATATATTTT. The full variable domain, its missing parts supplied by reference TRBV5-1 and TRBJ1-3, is KAGVTQTPRYLIKTRGQQVTLSCSPISGHRSVSWYQQTPGQGLQFLFEYFSETQRNKGNFPGRFSGRQFSNSRSEMNVSTLELGDSALYLCASSLQGGGNTIYFGEGSWLTVV.

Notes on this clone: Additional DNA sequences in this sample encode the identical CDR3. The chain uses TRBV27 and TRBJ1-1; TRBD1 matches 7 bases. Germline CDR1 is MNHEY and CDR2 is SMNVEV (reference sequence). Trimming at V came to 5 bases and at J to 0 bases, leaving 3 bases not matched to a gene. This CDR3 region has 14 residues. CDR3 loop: CASSLGQVNTEAFF. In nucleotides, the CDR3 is TGTGCCAGCAGTCTCGGACAGGTGAACACTGAAGCTTTCTTT.

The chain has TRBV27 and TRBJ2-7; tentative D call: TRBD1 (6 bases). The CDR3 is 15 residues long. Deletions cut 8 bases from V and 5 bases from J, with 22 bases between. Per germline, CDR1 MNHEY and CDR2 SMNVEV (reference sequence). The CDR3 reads CASGPGTPGFNEQYF. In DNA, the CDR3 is TGTGCCAGCGGCCCCGGGACACCCGGTTTTAACGAGCAGTACTTC.

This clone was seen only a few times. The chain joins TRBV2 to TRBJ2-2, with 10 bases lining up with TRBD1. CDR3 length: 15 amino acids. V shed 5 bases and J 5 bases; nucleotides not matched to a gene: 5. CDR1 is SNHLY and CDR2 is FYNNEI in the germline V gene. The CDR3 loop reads CASSPRGQGTGELFF. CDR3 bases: TGTGCCAGCAGTCCCCGGGGACAGGGGACCGGGGAGCTGTTTTTT.

The CDR3 spells CASSALRDEQYF. Here the CDR3 DNA reads TGTGCCAGCAGCGCACTTCGAGATGAGCAGTACTTC. V usage is TRBV11-2 and J usage is TRBJ2-7, with unresolved D. This CDR3 region has 12 residues. Germline V gene sequence: CDR1 SGHAT, CDR2 FQNNGV. The V end was cut by 5 bases, the J end by 7 bases, with 12 bases between.

This CDR3 reads CASSSLAGVTDTQYF. CDR3 sequence (DNA): TGTGCCAGCAGCTCTTTAGCGGGAGTCACAGATACGCAGTATTTT. The V gene is TRBV7-6, the J gene TRBJ2-3; 9 bases align to TRBD2. Germline-derived CDR1 and CDR2 are SGHVS and FNYEAQ. Trimming cost V 4 bases and J 2 bases; bases outside gene matches: 4. The CDR3 length is 15 residues.